This T cell receptor beta chain came from a study of high-grade serous ovarian cancer treatment subgroups. Across the whole study: Samples averaged 14,192 reads and about 7,500 unique TCR beta rearrangements. General study results and limits: TCR relatedness rose with neoantigen level and trended with mutation load. Spatial context was lost because tumors were sequenced in bulk.

This CDR3 is 13 amino acids long. Between the trimmed V and J ends, which lost 5 bases and 6 bases, there was a span of 11 bases. CDR1 and CDR2 (germline): LNHNV, YYDKDF (reference sequence). In this sample, this clone turned up a few times. Antigen: not known. Tumor samples were taken before definitive surgery or chemotherapy. Using immunoSEQ multiplex PCR, the repertoire was profiled, and TCRdb retains in-frame clones only, with some absent. The table lists about 2,300 clones, 72% of them singletons. Material for sequencing was tumor tissue. This TCR derives from a human donor with high-grade serous ovarian cancer. This chain joins TRBV15 and TRBJ1-5, with D perhaps matching TRBD1 (5 bases). Here the CDR3 reads CATSPPGSQPQHF. The CDR3 nucleotides are TGTGCCACCAGCCCTCCAGGGAGTCAGCCCCAGCATTTT.